A single sample gave rise to the 6 T cell receptor beta chains below, sequenced in a study of shared clonotypes between healthy human individuals. Clones were sequenced by immunoSEQ multiplex PCR, and TCRdb holds only the in-frame ones, with some missing. Of over a million clones in the sample, 95% to 97% were seen once. Sequencing input: naive CD4+ T cells sorted from blood. Subset noted: CD45RA+ positively selected. These receptors originate from a man aged 25-40 years in good health.

V usage is TRBV9 and J usage is TRBJ2-7; 7 nucleotides agree with TRBD2. The V segment lost 2 bases and the J segment 2 bases; nucleotides outside the gene matches: 7. Germline values: CDR1 SGDLS, CDR2 YYNGEE. The CDR3 is 15 residues long. This chain's CDR3 is CASSVGVAGTYEQYF. In nucleotides, the CDR3 is TGTGCCAGCAGCGTTGGGGTAGCGGGCACCTACGAGCAGTACTTC.

This rearrangement joins TRBV28 to TRBJ1-5, with D possibly matching TRBD1 (5 bases). Germline CDR1 MDHEN, CDR2 SYDVKM. The CDR3 contains 17 residues. V was clipped by 6 bases and J by 8 bases, with 26 bases between them. The CDR3 here is CASRQVRGGISPKPQHF. The CDR3 bases are TGTGCCAGCAGGCAGGTAAGGGGAGGGATATCACCGAAGCCCCAGCATTTT. Complete variable domain (other parts from reference TRBV28 and TRBJ1-5): DVKVTQSSRYLVKRTGEKVFLECVQDMDHENMFWYRQDPGLGLRLIYFSYDVKMKEKGDIPEGYSVSREKKERFSLILESASTNQTSMYLCASRQVRGGISPKPQHFGDGTRLSIL.

CDR3 amino acids: CASSAARGAGANVLTF. DNA for the CDR3: TGCGCCAGCAGCGCGGCTAGGGGGGCTGGGGCCAACGTCCTGACTTTC. The chain employs TRBV5-1 and TRBJ2-6; D may be TRBD1 or TRBD2 (6 bases each). Per the germline V gene, CDR1 is SGHRS and CDR2 is YFSETQ. Deletions cut 4 bases from V and 2 bases from J, with 13 bases between. The CDR3 spans 16 residues.

This sequence joins TRBV9 and TRBJ1-1; TRBD1 is a possible D gene (5 bases). Trimming shortened V by 0 bases and J by 0 bases, and 12 bases separated the two germline ends. This CDR3 spans 16 amino acids. Per the germline V gene, CDR1 is SGDLS and CDR2 is YYNGEE. The CDR3, as DNA: TGTGCCAGCAGCGTAGGGGTGGGGCTCTTGAACACTGAAGCTTTCTTT. Encoded protein: CASSVGVGLLNTEAFF.

The genes are TRBV18 and TRBJ2-1; 8 nucleotides agree with TRBD2. The CDR3 extends over 15 amino acids. Per the germline V gene, CDR1 is KGHSH and CDR2 is LQKENI. V was clipped by 4 bases and J by 9 bases; unmatched bases: 11. CDR3 nucleotide sequence: TGTGCCAGCTCACGGCCTAGCGGGCCTTCGGGTGAGCAGTTCTTC. Its protein product is CASSRPSGPSGEQFF.

The chain couples TRBV27 to TRBJ2-2; TRBD2 matches 7 bases. V was clipped by 5 bases and J by 4 bases; unmatched bases: 10. The germline V gene has CDR1 MNHEY and CDR2 SMNVEV (reference sequence). This CDR3 spans 16 amino acids. CDR3 in DNA: TGTGCCAGCAGTAGACGGACTAGGGTGTTCACCGGGGAGCTGTTTTTT. Its translation is CASSRRTRVFTGELFF.